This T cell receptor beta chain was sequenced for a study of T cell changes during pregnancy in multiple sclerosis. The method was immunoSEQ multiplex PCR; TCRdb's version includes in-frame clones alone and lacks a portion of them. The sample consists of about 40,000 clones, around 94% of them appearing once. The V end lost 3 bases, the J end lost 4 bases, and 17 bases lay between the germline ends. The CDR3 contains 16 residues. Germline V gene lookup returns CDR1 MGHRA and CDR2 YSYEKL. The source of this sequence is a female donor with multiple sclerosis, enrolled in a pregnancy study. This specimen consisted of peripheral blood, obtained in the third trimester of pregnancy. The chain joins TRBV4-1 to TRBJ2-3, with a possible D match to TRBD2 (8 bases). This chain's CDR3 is CASSHPGGTVPDTQYF. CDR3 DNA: TGCGCCAGCAGCCACCCGGGGGGGACAGTTCCAGATACGCAGTATTTT.